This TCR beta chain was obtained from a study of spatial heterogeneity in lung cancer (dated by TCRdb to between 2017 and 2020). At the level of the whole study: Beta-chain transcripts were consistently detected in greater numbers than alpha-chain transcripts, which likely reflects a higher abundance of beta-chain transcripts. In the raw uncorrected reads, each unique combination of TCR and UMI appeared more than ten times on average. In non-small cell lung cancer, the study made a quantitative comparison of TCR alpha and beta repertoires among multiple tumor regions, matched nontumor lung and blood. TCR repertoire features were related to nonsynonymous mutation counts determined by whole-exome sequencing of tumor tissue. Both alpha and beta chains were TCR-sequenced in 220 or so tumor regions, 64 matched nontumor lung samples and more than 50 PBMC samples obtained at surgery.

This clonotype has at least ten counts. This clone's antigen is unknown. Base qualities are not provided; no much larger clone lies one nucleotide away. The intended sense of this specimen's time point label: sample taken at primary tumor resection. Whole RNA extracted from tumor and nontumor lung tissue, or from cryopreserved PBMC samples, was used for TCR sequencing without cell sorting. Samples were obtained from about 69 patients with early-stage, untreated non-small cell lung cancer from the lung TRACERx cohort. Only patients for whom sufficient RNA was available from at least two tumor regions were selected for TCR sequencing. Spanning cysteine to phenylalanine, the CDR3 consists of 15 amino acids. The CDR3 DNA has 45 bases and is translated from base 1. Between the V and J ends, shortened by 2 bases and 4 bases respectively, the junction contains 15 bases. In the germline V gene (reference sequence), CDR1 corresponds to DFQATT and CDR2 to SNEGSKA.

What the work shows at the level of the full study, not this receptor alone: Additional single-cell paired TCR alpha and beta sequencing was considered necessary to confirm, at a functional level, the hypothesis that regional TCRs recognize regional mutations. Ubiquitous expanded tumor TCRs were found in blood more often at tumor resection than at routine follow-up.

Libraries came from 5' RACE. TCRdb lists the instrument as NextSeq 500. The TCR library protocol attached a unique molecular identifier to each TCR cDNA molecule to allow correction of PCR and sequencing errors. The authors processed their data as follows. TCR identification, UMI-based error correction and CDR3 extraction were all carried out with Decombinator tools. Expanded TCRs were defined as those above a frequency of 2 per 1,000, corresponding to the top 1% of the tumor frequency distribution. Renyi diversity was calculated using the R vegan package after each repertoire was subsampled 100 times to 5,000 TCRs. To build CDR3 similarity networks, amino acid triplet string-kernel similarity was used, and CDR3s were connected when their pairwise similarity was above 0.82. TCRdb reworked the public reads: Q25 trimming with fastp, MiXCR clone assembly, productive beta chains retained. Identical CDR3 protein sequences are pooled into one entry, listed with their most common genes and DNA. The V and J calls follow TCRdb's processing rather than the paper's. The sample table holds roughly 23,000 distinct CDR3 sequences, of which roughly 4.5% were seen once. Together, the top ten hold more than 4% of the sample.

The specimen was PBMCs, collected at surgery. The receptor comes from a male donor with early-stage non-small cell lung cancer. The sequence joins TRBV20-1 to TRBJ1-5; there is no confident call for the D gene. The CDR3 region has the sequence CSARPGLSPNQPQHF. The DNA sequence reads TGCAGTGCTAGACCGGGCCTCAGTCCGAATCAGCCCCAGCATTTT.